This TCR beta chain appears in the sequencing data of a study of metastatic and nonmetastatic thyroid tumors. Germline assignment: CDR1 SGHVS and CDR2 FQNEAQ. The CDR3 runs 13 residues. This clone was counted only a few times. One end of the junction varies from germline; a read error may be responsible. Different DNA sequences within this sample yield the same CDR3. MiXCR reprocessed the PCR reads for TCRdb. The sample gives about 92,000 clones, approximately 15% of which show up once; 3.6% is in the top ten. Patients underwent thyroid surgery, and none had received any treatment before it. The clonotype was recovered from a female donor with papillary thyroid cancer or a benign thyroid nodule (not recorded which). Some clones in this sample may be carry-over from other donors' samples. The sample comprised blood. The chain carries TRBV7-8 and TRBJ1-2, with 8 bases aligning to TRBD1. CDR3 protein: CASSPDRGYGYTF. The CDR3 nucleotides are TGTGCCAGCAGCCCAGACAGGGGCTATGGCTACACATTC.